One sample yielded the 21 T cell receptor beta chains listed below, sequenced in a study of blood T cell repertoires in COVID-19. Data came from immunoSEQ multiplex PCR; TCRdb stores just in-frame clones and leaves some out. The repertoire consists of 110,000 or so clones, with more than 80% occurring once and the leading ten covering approximately 4.5%. Sequences were obtained from peripheral blood. The receptors derive from a woman aged 45 to 65 with acute or convalescent COVID-19.

The V call is TRBV7-3, the J call TRBJ1-6; 10 bases map to TRBD1. The CDR3 is 13 residues long. CDR1 and CDR2 (germline): SGHTA, FQGTGA. Trimming at V came to 5 bases and at J to 10 bases, leaving 2 bases not matched to a gene. CDR3 nucleotides: TGTGCCAGCAGCACGGACAGGGGGTCACCCCTCCACTTT. Its translation is CASSTDRGSPLHF.

The rearrangement joins TRBV27 to TRBJ1-5; D gene unclear. The V end lost 6 bases, the J end lost 0 bases, and 3 bases lay between the germline ends. CDR1 MNHEY and CDR2 SMNVEV come from the germline V gene (reference sequence). This CDR3 has 12 amino acids. The chain's CDR3 is CASSYSNQPQHF. The CDR3 bases are TGTGCCAGCAGCTATAGCAATCAGCCCCAGCATTTT.

The gene calls are TRBV6-5 and TRBJ1-2, with 8 bases identical to TRBD1. Trimming cost V 5 bases and J 8 bases; bases outside gene matches: 4. The CDR3 extends over 12 amino acids. Germline V CDR1 and CDR2: MNHEY, SVGAGI. The CDR3 reads CASSRTGQGYTF. CDR3 DNA: TGTGCCAGCAGTCGGACAGGGCAGGGCTACACCTTC.

J is TRBJ2-5 and V is TRBV18; 10 bases line up with TRBD1. The CDR3 spans 14 residues. Germline-derived CDR1 and CDR2 are KGHSH and LQKENI. V shed 3 bases and J 5 bases; nucleotides not matched to a gene: 3. The CDR3 spells CASSPRQGAETQYF. Written as DNA, the CDR3 is TGTGCCAGCTCACCCCGACAGGGGGCTGAGACCCAGTACTTC.

The chain uses TRBV2 and TRBJ1-4, with 7 nucleotides matching TRBD1. The V gene's germline CDR1 is SNHLY and CDR2 FYNNEI. The CDR3 length is 14 residues. Trimming took 4 bases from V and 5 from J; bases not matched to a gene: 4. CDR3 in DNA: TGTGCCAGCAGTGCTACACAGGGGAATGAAAAACTGTTTTTT. Translated, it gives CASSATQGNEKLFF.

This chain joins TRBV28 and TRBJ1-1; D uncertain. Looked up from germline, CDR1 is MDHEN and CDR2 is SYDVKM. There are 13 residues in the CDR3. The V gene lost 7 bases and the J gene lost 0 bases, with 9 bases spanning the gap. The CDR3 loop is CASMGGMNTEAFF. The CDR3, as DNA: TGTGCCAGCATGGGCGGGATGAACACTGAAGCTTTCTTT.

This chain connects TRBV27 to TRBJ1-4; 7 bases are a match to TRBD1. The germline V gene has CDR1 MNHEY and CDR2 SMNVEV (reference sequence). Trimming removed 0 bases from V and 5 bases from J; junction bases left unmatched: 9. This CDR3 spans 17 amino acids. CDR3 in amino acids: CASSLSGPGTENEKLFF. CDR3 sequence (DNA): TGTGCCAGCAGTTTATCGGGGCCAGGGACAGAGAATGAAAAACTGTTTTTT.

The chain links TRBV12-3 or TRBV12-4 to TRBJ2-1; tentatively, D is TRBD1 (6 bases). The CDR3 extends over 13 amino acids. The germline V and J ends were trimmed by 7 bases and 6 bases, with 13 bases remaining between them. The CDR3 coding sequence is TGTGCCAGCACCAGGGGCGAGTTCAATGAGCAGTTCTTC. Translation gives CASTRGEFNEQFF.

The chain carries TRBV5-1 and TRBJ1-2, with D unresolved. From germline, CDR1 is SGHRS and CDR2 YFSETQ. The V end was cut by 0 bases, the J end by 6 bases, with 9 bases between. The CDR3 runs to 13 residues. The CDR3: CASSLVLSDGYTF. CDR3 DNA sequence: TGCGCCAGCAGCTTGGTACTTTCGGATGGCTACACCTTC.

This sequence joins TRBV5-6 and TRBJ2-5; TRBD2 matches at 9 bases. CDR1 and CDR2 from the germline V gene are SGHDT and YYEEEE. V lost 1 base and J lost 5; bases outside the gene matches: 6. The CDR3 loop spans 15 amino acids. The DNA for the CDR3 is TGTGCCAGCAGCTTGAGGCGGGGGGGCATGGAGACCCAGTACTTC. It codes for CASSLRRGGMETQYF.

The CDR3 nucleotides are TGTGCCAGCAGTTCACAGGGCTCTTATGGCTACACCTTC. Its protein is CASSSQGSYGYTF. The J gene is TRBJ1-2, the V gene TRBV28; possibly TRBD1 for D (6 bases). From germline, CDR1 is MDHEN and CDR2 SYDVKM. V was pared by 4 bases and J by 5 bases, with 11 bases between. The CDR3 totals 13 residues.

V is TRBV11-2 and J is TRBJ1-2, with no clear D. Germline V gene lookup returns CDR1 SGHAT and CDR2 FQNNGV. Trimming shortened V by 2 bases and J by 2 bases, and 12 bases separated the two germline ends. CDR3 size: 15 residues. In DNA form, the CDR3 reads TGTGCCAGCAGCTTAAGGCCAGACATAAACTATGGCTACACCTTC. The encoded protein is CASSLRPDINYGYTF.

V gene TRBV10-3 combines with J gene TRBJ1-1, with D possibly matching TRBD1 (5 bases). The CDR3 has 13 residues. The germline V and J ends were trimmed by 10 bases and 2 bases, with 14 bases remaining between them. Germline CDR1 reads ENHRY; CDR2 reads SYGVKD. In nucleotides, the CDR3 is TGTGCCACAAAGCCCGGGGGAAACACTGAAGCTTTCTTT. Amino acid sequence: CATKPGGNTEAFF.

This clone was seen only a few times. The chain is built from TRBV19 and TRBJ2-2, with 7 bases fitting TRBD1. Germline V gene lookup returns CDR1 LNHDA and CDR2 SQIVND (reference sequence). The J segment lost 3 bases and the V segment lost 6 bases, leaving 22 bases of the junction unmatched. CDR3 size: 20 residues. CDR3 DNA sequence: TGTGCCAGTAGCCCAAAGGGGGACAGACTCCCCGAAAGAGACACCGGGGAGCTGTTTTTT. Translating gives CASSPKGDRLPERDTGELFF.

This clone turned up a few times. V usage is TRBV28 and J usage is TRBJ2-7; 8 positions match TRBD1. V lost 5 bases to trimming and J lost 2 bases; unmatched junction nucleotides: 5. This CDR3 spans 14 amino acids. Germline-derived CDR1 and CDR2 are MDHEN and SYDVKM. As DNA, the CDR3 is TGTGCCAGCAGTACGCGGGACAGGCCCTACGAGCAGTACTTC. Translated, it gives CASSTRDRPYEQYF.

This clone was picked up a small number of times. The rearrangement joins TRBV4-3 to TRBJ2-1, with D tentatively TRBD1 (6 bases). Germline V gene data show CDR1 as LGHNA and CDR2 as YSLEER. The V and J ends lost 5 bases and 5 bases respectively, with 19 bases between them. This CDR3 comprises 16 residues. For the CDR3, the DNA is TGCGCCAGCAGCTTATCCGGGACACCCGACAACAATGAGCAGTTCTTC. Translated: CASSLSGTPDNNEQFF.

This clone has only one observation. V usage is TRBV13 and J usage is TRBJ2-3; 10 nucleotides agree with TRBD2. Losses at the gene ends were 1 base for V and 3 bases for J; bases not matched to a gene: 7. This CDR3 has 17 amino acids. Germline assignment: CDR1 PRHDT and CDR2 FYEKMQ (reference sequence). CDR3 in DNA: TGTGCCAGCAGCTTAGTAGGGCTAGCGGGAGTGACAGATACGCAGTATTTT. Translating gives CASSLVGLAGVTDTQYF.

The V and J genes are TRBV28 and TRBJ1-4; 9 bases match TRBD1. J gave up 7 bases and V 5 bases, and 8 bases lay outside the gene matches. The V gene's germline CDR1 is MDHEN and CDR2 SYDVKM. The CDR3 extends over 15 amino acids. As DNA, the CDR3 is TGTGCCAGCAGTCTTAAGACAGGGGGGGGTGAAAAACTGTTTTTT. This sequence encodes CASSLKTGGGEKLFF.

J is TRBJ1-3 and V is TRBV7-9; no clear D. Trimming stripped 3 bases from V and 0 bases from J, with 12 bases between. CDR3 size: 16 residues. From germline, CDR1 is SEHNR and CDR2 FQNEAQ (reference sequence). CDR3 sequence reads: CASSFWRPSSGNTIYF. As DNA, the CDR3 is TGTGCCAGCAGCTTTTGGAGGCCCAGCTCTGGAAACACCATATATTTT.

The chain links TRBV24-1 to TRBJ2-1; maybe TRBD2 (7 bases). V shed 4 bases and J shed 5 bases, with 17 bases lying between them. This CDR3 comprises 16 residues. Germline V gene sequence: CDR1 KGHDR, CDR2 SFDVKD. The CDR3: CATSDPRGGLNNEQFF. The CDR3 DNA is TGTGCCACCAGTGACCCGAGGGGGGGGCTTAACAATGAGCAGTTCTTC.

The chain employs TRBV29-1 and TRBJ1-4; no definite D call. CDR1 is SQVTM and CDR2 is ANQGSEA in the germline V gene. Trimming shortened V by 4 bases and J by 6 bases, and 9 bases separated the two germline ends. CDR3 size: 12 residues. The CDR3 region is CSVGATDEKLFF. The CDR3 DNA is TGCAGCGTTGGGGCTACGGATGAAAAACTGTTTTTT.